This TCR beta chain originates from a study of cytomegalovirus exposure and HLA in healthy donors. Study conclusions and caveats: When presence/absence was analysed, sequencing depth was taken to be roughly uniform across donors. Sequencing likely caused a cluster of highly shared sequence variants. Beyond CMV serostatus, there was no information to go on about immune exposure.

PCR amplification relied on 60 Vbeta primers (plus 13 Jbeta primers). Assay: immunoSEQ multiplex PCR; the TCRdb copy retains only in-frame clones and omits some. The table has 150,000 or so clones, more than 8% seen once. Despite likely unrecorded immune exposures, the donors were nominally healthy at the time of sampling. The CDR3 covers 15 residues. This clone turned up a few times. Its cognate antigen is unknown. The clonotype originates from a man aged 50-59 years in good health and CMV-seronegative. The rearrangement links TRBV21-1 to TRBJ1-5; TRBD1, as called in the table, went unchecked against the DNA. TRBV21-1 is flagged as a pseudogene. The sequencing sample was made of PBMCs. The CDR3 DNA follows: TGTGCCAGCAGCCTGCAGGGGTATAGCAATCAGCCCCAGCATTTT. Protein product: CASSLQGYSNQPQHF.